The sequence of this T cell receptor beta chain was determined in a study of identical twins. Germline CDR1 SGDLS, CDR2 YYNGEE. This CDR3 has 15 amino acids. Trimming pared 0 bases from V and 0 bases from J, leaving 8 bases between. TCRdb itself ran the 5' RACE reads through MiXCR, one entry per CDR3 protein. This sample has under 800,000 distinct CDR3 sequences, with 21% found just once. In addition, the sample was reused for a study of T cells expressing NK-cell markers.

Specimen: PBMCs. The clonotype originates from a young woman in good health. V gene TRBV9 combines with J gene TRBJ2-3, with a weak D call TRBD2 (5 bases). CDR3 DNA sequence: TGTGCCAGCAGCGTAGGAGGGTCTAGCACAGATACGCAGTATTTT. As protein: CASSVGGSSTDTQYF.